Listed here are 25 T cell receptor beta chains from one sample, sequenced in a study of tumor-infiltrating lymphocytes in primary liver carcinoma (dated by TCRdb to between 2016 and 2019). Without any cell sorting, total RNA and DNA were co-extracted from around 18-30 mg of bulk tissue using the AllPrep DNA/RNA mini kit. Sequencing relied on an Illumina HiSeq 2500. Starting from about 500 ng total RNA, TCRbeta-specific cDNA was produced by reverse transcription with a constant-region primer and ProtoScript II reverse transcriptase. The TCRbeta libraries were prepared through three rounds of nested multiplex PCR following a slightly modified ARM-PCR procedure. Each of the first two PCR rounds ran for around 10 cycles using multiplex TRBV1-TRBV30 forward primers together with a Cbeta reverse primer. Starting from the raw public reads, TCRdb applied fastp trimming at Q25, assembled clones with MiXCR and retained in-frame beta chains. Each entry merges the rows of one CDR3 protein and shows their most common DNA and genes. Within this sample are over 100,000 distinct CDR3 sequences, with 65% to 75% of them counted one time only. The leading ten clones occupy 8.1% of the sample.

The sequencing input was tumor-adjacent normal liver tissue. These receptors were collected from a woman in her fifties or sixties with primary liver carcinoma and hepatitis B virus infection.

Points on this clonotype: This may be a read error: a much more frequent sequence differs by one nucleotide. The chain is built from TRBV5-1 and TRBJ2-7; TRBD2 might be the D (5 bases). V was shortened by 0 bases and J by 3 bases, with 10 bases between the two germline ends. The germline V gene has CDR1 SGHRS and CDR2 YFSETQ. The CDR3 length is 14 residues. CDR3 coding DNA: TGCGCCAGCAGCTTGGGGGCTAGCCTCTACGAGCAGTACTTC. Its protein is CASSLGASLYEQYF.

Regarding this clonotype: A much larger clone lies one base from this, so it may be a read error. CDR3 sequence (DNA): TGTGCCAGCAGCGAAACTAACGGAGTATACAATGAGCAGTTCTTC. This sequence encodes CASSETNGVYNEQFF. V and J are TRBV7-9 and TRBJ2-1; unclear D gene. With 5 bases removed from V and 4 bases from J, the gap between germline ends came to 15 bases. The CDR3 has 15 residues. Germline V gene data show CDR1 as SEHNR and CDR2 as FQNEAQ (reference sequence).

This clonotype showed up just a few times. A much larger clone differs from this one at a single base, so this may be a read error. The rearrangement links TRBV28 to TRBJ2-3; D call uncertain. Germline V lookup: CDR1 MDHEN, CDR2 SYDVKM. The CDR3 sequence is 13 residues long. Written as DNA, the CDR3 is TGTGTCAGCAGTTTCCCCTCCACAGATACGCAGTATTTT. Its translation: CVSSFPSTDTQYF.

About this clonotype: Germline is not matched at one junction end, which may reflect a read error. The J gene is TRBJ2-3, the V gene TRBV7-9; 9 nucleotides match TRBD2. CDR3 length: 14 residues. From germline, CDR1 is SEHNR and CDR2 FQNEAQ (reference sequence). The CDR3 here is CTSSSGLAADTQYF. The CDR3 coding sequence is TGTACCAGCAGCTCGGGACTAGCCGCAGATACGCAGTATTTT.

To note about this clonotype: The junction departs from the called germline gene at one end, perhaps through a read error. This chain links TRBV11-2 with TRBJ2-1; 9 bases line up with TRBD2. The germline gives CDR1 SGHAT, CDR2 FQNNGV. The CDR3 is made up of 17 amino acids. The CDR3 region is CPSSPALGLAGDNEQFF. DNA of the CDR3: TGTCCCAGCAGCCCCGCTCTGGGACTAGCAGGAGATAATGAGCAGTTCTTT.

The rearrangement links TRBV11-2 to TRBJ2-1; D might be TRBD1 or TRBD2, each matching 5 bases. Trimming took off 5 bases at V and 0 bases at J, with 17 bases between the two ends. Per the germline V gene, CDR1 is SGHAT and CDR2 is FQNNGV. This CDR3 is built from 17 residues. CDR3 loop: CASSTQREGSSYNEQFF. In DNA, the CDR3 is TGTGCCAGCAGCACCCAAAGAGAGGGGAGCTCCTACAATGAGCAGTTCTTC.

The chain couples TRBV30 to TRBJ1-5; D remains unclear. V was shortened by 3 bases and J by 5 bases, with 8 bases between the two germline ends. From germline, CDR1 is GTSNPN and CDR2 SVGIG (reference sequence). The CDR3 has 12 residues. CDR3 sequence (DNA): TGTGCCTGGAGCATTACCGATCAGCCCCAGCATTTT. Protein: CAWSITDQPQHF.

This rearrangement joins TRBV11-2 to TRBJ1-3, with 7 positions matching TRBD1. Germline CDR1 and CDR2: SGHAT and FQNNGV. The length of the CDR3 is 19 residues. The J segment lost 10 bases and the V segment lost 4 bases, leaving 25 bases of the junction unmatched. CDR3 residues: CASSSRPYRGAYSGETIYF. CDR3 sequence (DNA): TGTGCCAGCAGCTCACGCCCGTACAGGGGAGCGTACTCTGGAGAGACCATATATTTT.

The table lists this clonotype with many counts. The chain combines TRBV28 with TRBJ2-3, with 14 bases lining up with TRBD2. The CDR3 extends over 15 amino acids. Losses at the gene ends were 6 bases for V and 7 bases for J; bases not matched to a gene: 6. Germline V CDR1 and CDR2: MDHEN, SYDVKM. CDR3 sequence: CASSLGLAGVNTQYF. CDR3 nucleotide sequence: TGTGCCAGCAGCCTGGGACTAGCGGGAGTGAATACGCAGTATTTT.

Comment on this clonotype: At one end the junction does not follow the germline gene, possibly because of a read error. V is TRBV11-2 and J is TRBJ2-3, with 7 bases fitting TRBD1. CDR1 is SGHAT and CDR2 is FQNNGV in the germline V gene. The CDR3 sequence is 16 residues long. CDR3 protein: CTSSSTRLQGTDTQYF. CDR3 DNA sequence: TGTACCAGCAGCTCAACCCGGTTACAGGGGACAGATACGCAATATTTT.

The rearrangement joins TRBV10-1 to TRBJ2-2; no clear D. The V and J ends lost 8 bases and 5 bases respectively, with 12 bases between them. Germline V lookup: CDR1 WNHNN, CDR2 SYGVQD (reference sequence). This CDR3 has 13 residues. The CDR3 DNA follows: TGCGCCAGCGGTCTCTGGAATACCGGGGAGCTGTTTTTT. Translating it yields CASGLWNTGELFF.

On this clonotype itself: A read error may explain this, as a much larger clone is one base away. The gene calls are TRBV28 and TRBJ1-5; TRBD1 matches at 7 bases. The CDR3 is 14 amino acids. With V trimmed by 10 bases and J by 2 bases, 8 bases remained unmatched. Per germline, CDR1 MDHEN and CDR2 SYDVKM. The CDR3 sequence: CANQKGGGNQPQHF. Written as DNA, the CDR3 is TGTGCCAACCAAAAAGGGGGCGGCAATCAGCCCCAGCATTTT.

This clonotype showed up just once. The junction departs from germline at one end; a sequencing error may be responsible. This rearrangement joins TRBV29-1 to TRBJ2-1; D is perhaps TRBD1 or TRBD2 (5 bases each). The germline CDR1 and CDR2 sequences are SQVTM and ANQGSEA. CDR3 length: 14 amino acids. For the CDR3, the DNA is TGCAGCGTTGAAGCAGGGCTCGGAAACAATGAGCGGTTCTTT. It is translated as CSVEAGLGNNERFF.

This clonotype showed up just once. Since no conserved phenylalanine or tryptophan closes the CDR3, a read error is the likely cause. As DNA, the CDR3 is TGTGCCAGCAGTTTATGGACGCTAGCGGGGCTCCAAGAGACCCAGTACCTC. Amino acid sequence: CASSLWTLAGLQETQYL. This chain joins TRBV12-3 or TRBV12-4 and TRBJ2-5; 9 nucleotides match TRBD2. This CDR3 spans 17 amino acids. With 2 bases clipped from V and 1 base from J, the junction kept 8 bases outside the gene matches.

Turning to this clonotype: An end of the junction differs from the germline gene, which may be a read error. The rearrangement joins TRBV7-9 to TRBJ2-2, with a possible D match to TRBD2 (6 bases). Germline-derived CDR1 and CDR2 are SEHNR and FQNEAQ (reference sequence). CDR3 size: 15 residues. The DNA of the CDR3 is TGTGCCAGCAGCTTAACGGGAGCGGGCACCGTGGAGCTGTTTTTT. It translates to CASSLTGAGTVELFF. The variable domain in full, with the rest retrieved from reference TRBV7-9 and TRBJ2-2, is DTGVSQNPRHKITKRGQNVTFRCDPISEHNRLYWYRQTLGQGPEFLTYFQNEAQLEKSRLLSDRFSAERPKGSFSTLEIQRTEQGDSAMYLCASSLTGAGTVELFFGEGSRLTVL.

On this clonotype: With a much larger clone just one base away, this may be a read error. The genes are TRBV5-1 and TRBJ2-3; D is unresolved. Germline lookup yields CDR1 SGHRS and CDR2 YFSETQ. This CDR3 spans 12 amino acids. In DNA, the CDR3 is TGCACCAGCAGCTTATTGACAGATACGCAGTATTTT. Encoded protein: CTSSLLTDTQYF.

A note on this clonotype: One end of the junction does not line up with germline, which may come from a read error. V gene TRBV4-1 combines with J gene TRBJ2-1; 7 bases fit TRBD2. The CDR3 runs 14 residues. Germline-derived CDR1 and CDR2 are MGHRA and YSYEKL. Written as DNA, the CDR3 is TGCCCCAGCAACCAAGCGCCCGGGAGGTATGAGCAGTTCTTC. It yields the protein CPSNQAPGRYEQFF.

A word on this clonotype: A much larger clone sits a single nucleotide away, making a read error possible. The rearrangement uses TRBV5-1 and TRBJ2-1; a weak D match, TRBD1 (6 bases). The germline gives CDR1 SGHRS, CDR2 YFSETQ. Trimming left V 1 base short and J 4 bases short, with 15 bases between. This CDR3 region has 16 residues. The CDR3 here is CASSLMGRGIYNEQFF. CDR3 nucleotide sequence: TGCGCCAGCAGCTTGATGGGCAGGGGAATTTACAATGAGCAGTTCTTC.

For this clonotype: A much more abundant neighbour one base away suggests this may be a read error. V is TRBV14 and J is TRBJ1-1; D possibly corresponds to TRBD1 (6 bases). Germline V gene sequence: CDR1 SGHDN, CDR2 FVKESK. CDR3 length: 14 amino acids. Trimming pared 4 bases from V and 3 bases from J, leaving 12 bases between. The CDR3 region is CASSRPGADTEAFF. As DNA, the CDR3 is TGTGCCAGCAGCCGGCCGGGGGCGGACACTGAAGCTTTCTTT.

This chain connects TRBV12-3 or TRBV12-4 to TRBJ2-2; D unclear. V dropped 1 base and J dropped 7 bases, with 7 bases sitting between them. The CDR3 has 13 amino acids. CDR3 nucleotides: TGTGCCAGCAGTTTAGAGATGAACGGGGAGCTGTTTTTT. Protein product: CASSLEMNGELFF.

Worth noting for this clonotype: An end of the junction does not agree with germline; a read error may underlie this. The chain links TRBV11-2 to TRBJ2-3, with D maybe TRBD2 (5 bases). Germline lookup yields CDR1 SGHAT and CDR2 FQNNGV. This CDR3 contains 13 residues. Here the CDR3 reads CASITNLGDTHYF. The DNA for the CDR3 is TGTGCCAGCATCACTAATCTCGGGGATACGCATTATTTT.

This clonotype showed up just once. At one of its ends the junction is not consistent with the germline gene, which may arise from a read error. This chain joins TRBV11-2 and TRBJ2-7; 7 nucleotides agree with TRBD2. The CDR3 runs 16 residues. Germline V gives CDR1 SGHAT, CDR2 FQNNGV. CDR3: CVSRRPGLAELYEQYF. DNA for the CDR3: TGTGTCAGCAGGAGACCGGGGCTAGCGGAGCTCTACGAGCAGTATTTC.

Regarding this clonotype: It may be a read error: a sequence one base away is much more abundant. The chain joins TRBV7-6 to TRBJ2-1; 8 nucleotides match TRBD2. This CDR3 comprises 15 residues. CDR1 is SGHVS, CDR2 FNYEAQ, per germline. The CDR3 sequence: CANSPFREGQNEQFF. The DNA for the CDR3 is TGTGCCAACAGCCCCTTCCGGGAGGGCCAGAATGAGCAGTTCTTC.

A note on this clonotype: A much larger clone differs by one base, so this may be a read error. J is TRBJ2-4 and V is TRBV7-8; 8 bases match TRBD2. Germline V gene lookup returns CDR1 SGHVS and CDR2 FQNEAQ. V shed 6 bases, J shed 4 bases, and the junction held 5 bases outside the gene matches. CDR3 length equals 14 residues. The CDR3 is CASRETSAKNIQYF. In DNA, the CDR3 is TGTGCCAGCAGGGAGACTAGCGCTAAAAACATTCAGTACTTC. The complete variable domain, with remaining parts taken from reference TRBV7-8 and TRBJ2-4, reads GAGVSQSPRYKVAKRGQDVALRCDPISGHVSLFWYQQALGQGPEFLTYFQNEAQLDKSGLPSDRFFAERPEGSVSTLKIQRTQQEDSAVYLCASRETSAKNIQYFGAGTRLSVL.

Remarks on this clonotype: A much larger clone lies a single base off, so this may be a read error. The V and J genes are TRBV30 and TRBJ1-1, with D unresolved. There are 13 residues in the CDR3. The germline gives CDR1 GTSNPN, CDR2 SVGIG (reference sequence). The CDR3: CAWSVDSNTETFF. In DNA, the CDR3 is TGTGCCTGGAGTGTAGATAGCAACACTGAAACTTTCTTT.